These 8 T cell receptor beta chains share one sample of origin, sequenced in a study of early T cells in non-severe SARS-CoV-2 infection. TCRdb re-derived calls from the 5' RACE reads in MiXCR, one entry per CDR3 protein. The table has roughly 70,000 distinct CDR3 sequences, 15% to 20% seen once. The material sequenced was whole blood, taken at baseline. The receptors stem from an adult who was a healthcare worker with PCR-confirmed SARS-CoV-2 infection or an uninfected control (not recorded which).

This clonotype has a single count. The chain recombines TRBV5-1 with TRBJ2-7, with D possibly matching TRBD1 (6 bases). This CDR3 spans 14 amino acids. CDR1 and CDR2 (germline): SGHRS, YFSETQ. V was clipped by 3 bases and J by 1 base, with 11 bases between them. In nucleotides, the CDR3 is TGCGCCAGCAGCTCCGGACAGTGGTCCTACGAGCAGTACTTC. It translates to CASSSGQWSYEQYF.

A few counts support this clonotype. The gene calls are TRBV11-2 and TRBJ1-2; D is unresolved. Germline values: CDR1 SGHAT, CDR2 FQNNGV. Deletions cut 5 bases from V and 8 bases from J, with 12 bases between. CDR3 length: 12 amino acids. For the CDR3, the DNA is TGTGCCAGCAGCCCCTACCCTGGGGGCTACACCTTC. This gives the protein CASSPYPGGYTF.

This clonotype was recorded many times. The CDR3 region has the DNA TGTGCCAGCAGCAGATATGGCTACACCTTC. This codes for CASSRYGYTF. The chain carries TRBV12-3 or TRBV12-4 and TRBJ1-2; D call uncertain. The CDR3 spans 10 residues. The V gene lost 6 bases and the J gene lost 5 bases, with 4 bases spanning the gap.

The sample holds many counts of this clonotype. The chain combines TRBV10-2 with TRBJ1-2, with TRBD1 matching 7 bases. Germline CDR1 and CDR2: WSHSY and SAAADI. Germline trimming cut 5 bases from V and 6 bases from J; bases unmatched to any gene: 3. The CDR3 has 12 amino acids. CDR3 DNA sequence: TGCGCCAGCAGTACAGGGGCGGATGGCTACACCTTC. It yields the protein CASSTGADGYTF.

This clonotype occurred a few times. V usage is TRBV10-1 and J usage is TRBJ2-5; 8 bases map to TRBD2. The trim removed 3 bases at V and 2 bases at J, leaving 8 bases unmatched. This CDR3 has 16 amino acids. The germline CDR1 and CDR2 sequences are WNHNN and SYGVQD (reference sequence). The chain's CDR3 is CASSDGAGGGQETQYF. CDR3 bases: TGCGCCAGCAGTGATGGCGCGGGAGGCGGACAAGAGACCCAGTACTTC.

This clonotype was seen only a few times. The genes are TRBV30 and TRBJ1-1; no definite D call. V lost 0 bases and J lost 4, with 9 bases in between. Germline loops: CDR1 GTSNPN, CDR2 SVGIG (reference sequence). This CDR3 contains 13 residues. CDR3 region: CAWSVGDGTEAFF. Here the CDR3 DNA reads TGTGCCTGGAGTGTAGGCGACGGCACTGAAGCTTTCTTT.

In its sample, this clonotype was seen many times. The chain combines TRBV20-1 with TRBJ2-1; no definite D call. The CDR3 is made up of 12 amino acids. V was trimmed by 7 bases and J by 8 bases, leaving 15 bases between them. Germline CDR1 reads DFQATT; CDR2 reads SNEGSKA (reference sequence). The DNA of the CDR3 is TGCAGTGGATTGGTGGGTCTTGATGAGCAGTTCTTC. Its protein product is CSGLVGLDEQFF.

This clonotype occurred many times. This chain connects TRBV7-2 to TRBJ1-5, with a possible D match to TRBD1 (5 bases). The CDR3 covers 14 residues. In germline, CDR1 is SGHTA, CDR2 FQGNSA. V was pared by 5 bases and J by 3 bases, with 11 bases between. This chain's CDR3 is CASSPKGNNQPQHF. The CDR3 region has the DNA TGTGCCAGCAGCCCGAAGGGGAACAATCAGCCCCAGCATTTT.